This passage covers 14 T cell receptor beta chains from one sample sequenced in a study of shared clonotypes between healthy human individuals (TCRdb year 2020). Library preparation employed the immunoSEQ multiplex PCR assay. Entries here come from immuneACCESS through TCRdb and include only in-frame sequences with V and J called. Some clones fail to appear in such tables; in the studies checked, an unresolved V gene covers under half of the shortfall, and the cause of the remainder is unknown. This sample gives hundreds of thousands of clones in total; approximately 90% of them show up just once. Roughly 22% of the sample is taken by the ten largest. CD8 naive samples consisted of CD45RO-negative cells that were positively selected for CCR7, yielding a CD45RA+CCR7+ population without TemRA cells. Sequenced input: naive CD8+ T cells sorted from blood. The sample's cell subset or site label is to be understood as: CD45RA+CCR7+. The receptors here all came from a man in his thirties or forties in good health.

The chain couples TRBV5-4 to TRBJ2-2, with D uncertain. Per the germline V gene, CDR1 is SGHNT and CDR2 is YYREEE (reference sequence). CDR3 size: 12 residues. V lost 2 bases and J 6 bases, leaving 5 bases between the germline ends. The CDR3 DNA reads as TGTGCCAGCAGCTTTCGGCCCGGGGAGCTGTTTTTT. Translation gives CASSFRPGELFF.

This chain connects TRBV6-1 to TRBJ1-1, with D perhaps TRBD1 (5 bases). V was clipped by 1 base and J by 6 bases, with 6 bases between them. Per germline, CDR1 MNHNS and CDR2 SASEGT. The CDR3 extends over 12 amino acids. The DNA of the CDR3 is TGTGCCAGCAGTGAAGACAGGCCTGAAGCTTTCTTT. Translation gives CASSEDRPEAFF.

CDR3: CASLGIYEQYF. In nucleotides, the CDR3 is TGTGCCAGCTTGGGGATCTACGAGCAGTACTTC. The V call is TRBV28, the J call TRBJ2-7; no firm D call. Germline V gives CDR1 MDHEN, CDR2 SYDVKM. Trimming took 8 bases from V and 3 from J, leaving 8 bases between them. This CDR3 has 11 amino acids. Full variable domain (missing parts from reference TRBV28 and TRBJ2-7): DVKVTQSSRYLVKRTGEKVFLECVQDMDHENMFWYRQDPGLGLRLIYFSYDVKMKEKGDIPEGYSVSREKKERFSLILESASTNQTSMYLCASLGIYEQYFGPGTRLTVT.

The chain is built from TRBV28 and TRBJ2-4; D possibly matches TRBD1 or TRBD2 (6 bases each). Germline loops: CDR1 MDHEN, CDR2 SYDVKM. The V gene lost 6 bases and the J gene lost 5 bases, with 17 bases spanning the gap. The CDR3 loop spans 15 amino acids. In nucleotides, the CDR3 is TGTGCCAGCAGGGAAGCAGGGGAGGTCCAAAACATTCAGTACTTC. It yields the protein CASREAGEVQNIQYF. Supplemented by reference TRBV28 and TRBJ2-4, the full variable domain reads DVKVTQSSRYLVKRTGEKVFLECVQDMDHENMFWYRQDPGLGLRLIYFSYDVKMKEKGDIPEGYSVSREKKERFSLILESASTNQTSMYLCASREAGEVQNIQYFGAGTRLSVL.

The genes are TRBV29-1 and TRBJ1-2, with D possibly TRBD1 on 5 matching bases. V shed 6 bases and J shed 7 bases, with 18 bases lying between them. Germline V gives CDR1 SQVTM, CDR2 ANQGSEA. The CDR3 length is 13 residues. DNA of the CDR3: TGCAGCGTGAAACCCGGGACGTTTCCTGGCTACACCTTC. Translating gives CSVKPGTFPGYTF.

This rearrangement joins TRBV7-9 to TRBJ2-1; 7 nucleotides align to TRBD1. The CDR3 is 14 residues long. Trimming at V came to 3 bases and at J to 8 bases, leaving 7 bases not matched to a gene. Germline values: CDR1 SEHNR, CDR2 FQNEAQ (reference sequence). Written as DNA, the CDR3 is TGTGCCAGCAGCTTTACCCCAGGGGGAGATGAGCAGTTCTTC. It encodes CASSFTPGGDEQFF.

This chain uses TRBV11-2 with TRBJ2-1; TRBD2 aligns across 14 bases. Germline lookup yields CDR1 SGHAT and CDR2 FQNNGV. The CDR3 runs to 15 residues. Losses at the gene ends were 4 bases for V and 7 bases for J; bases not matched to a gene: 3. This CDR3 reads CASSSGLAGVNEQFF. As DNA, the CDR3 is TGTGCCAGCAGCTCGGGACTAGCGGGAGTTAATGAGCAGTTCTTC. Drawing the rest from reference TRBV11-2 and TRBJ2-1, the complete variable domain is EAGVAQSPRYKIIEKRQSVAFWCNPISGHATLYWYQQILGQGPKLLIQFQNNGVVDDSQLPKDRFSAERLKGVDSTLKIQPAKLEDSAVYLCASSSGLAGVNEQFFGPGTRLTVL.

Remarks on this clone: Other DNA sequences in this sample translate to the same CDR3. The rearrangement links TRBV11-2 to TRBJ1-1; 12 positions agree with TRBD1. CDR1 is SGHAT and CDR2 is FQNNGV in the germline V gene. Trimming took 5 bases from V and 4 from J; bases not matched to a gene: 5. The length of the CDR3 is 15 residues. Here the CDR3 reads CASSTGQGAGTEAFF. The CDR3 bases are TGTGCCAGCAGCACGGGACAGGGGGCGGGCACTGAAGCTTTCTTT.

The chain has TRBV7-2 and TRBJ2-1; 10 bases agree with TRBD2. The CDR3 covers 19 residues. The germline CDR1 and CDR2 sequences are SGHTA and FQGNSA. V shed 3 bases, J shed 5 bases, and the junction held 16 bases outside the gene matches. Written as DNA, the CDR3 is TGTGCCAGCAGCTTCGTCGAGCGGGAGGGCCTGTGGGAAAACAATGAGCAGTTCTTC. This sequence encodes CASSFVEREGLWENNEQFF.

This chain joins TRBV7-6 and TRBJ2-5, with 9 bases lining up with TRBD1. With the DNA end fitting TRBJ2-7 better, the J assignment may be wrong. This CDR3 region has 13 residues. Germline V gives CDR1 SGHVS, CDR2 FNYEAQ. The CDR3 region is CASRGTGISEQYF. The DNA of the CDR3 is TGTGCCAGCAGGGGGACAGGGATAAGCGAGCAGTACTTC.

This sequence joins TRBV11-2 and TRBJ1-3; D may be TRBD1 (5 bases). This CDR3 contains 16 residues. V was shortened by 3 bases and J by 1 base, with 13 bases between the two germline ends. Germline V gene lookup returns CDR1 SGHAT and CDR2 FQNNGV. The CDR3 loop reads CASSFDSFTSGNTIYF. CDR3 DNA sequence: TGTGCCAGCAGCTTCGACAGCTTTACTTCTGGAAACACCATATATTTT.

The chain recombines TRBV7-3 with TRBJ2-1; D possibly corresponds to TRBD1 (5 bases). Trimming took 2 bases from V and 7 from J, leaving 15 bases between them. This CDR3 is built from 15 residues. Germline V gene data show CDR1 as SGHTA and CDR2 as FQGTGA. CDR3 nucleotides: TGTGCCAGCAGCTTATTGGCAGGGAATGCAAATGAGCAGTTCTTC. Protein sequence: CASSLLAGNANEQFF.

The rearrangement links TRBV28 to TRBJ1-2; TRBD1 matches at 7 bases. CDR1 and CDR2 from the germline V gene are MDHEN and SYDVKM. CDR3 length equals 14 residues. J was trimmed by 7 bases and V by 5 bases; bases with no gene match: 10. CDR3 in DNA: TGTGCCAGCAGTCCCCGACAGGGAATCTCTGGCTACACCTTC. It is translated as CASSPRQGISGYTF.

The rearrangement links TRBV9 to TRBJ2-2; no definite D call. This CDR3 is built from 10 residues. V was shortened by 8 bases and J by 5 bases, with 4 bases between the two germline ends. Germline CDR1 reads SGDLS; CDR2 reads YYNGEE. The CDR3 loop reads CASYTGELFF. Written as DNA, the CDR3 is TGTGCCAGTTATACCGGGGAGCTGTTTTTT.